The present T cell receptor beta chain was sequenced within a study of PD-1 blockade in classical Hodgkin lymphoma. For the study at large: Nivolumab was given intravenously to patients at 3 mg/kg every 2 weeks.

Assay used: immunoSEQ multiplex PCR; TCRdb lists only in-frame clones, some missing. The repertoire holds roughly 150,000 clones, with just under 80% as singletons. Relapses following autologous stem cell transplantation were seen in all patients, with brentuximab vedotin exposure varying. The patients, who had relapsed/refractory classical Hodgkin lymphoma, achieved best responses of complete response, partial response or progressive disease. Per germline, CDR1 MNHNS and CDR2 SASEGT. CDR3 length equals 14 residues. Deletions cut 0 bases from V and 6 bases from J, with 8 bases between. The specimen was peripheral blood mononuclear cells (PBMCs), collected before the second cycle of nivolumab. This chain connects TRBV6-1 to TRBJ2-2; D is unresolved. This clonotype originated in a human donor with classical Hodgkin lymphoma. The CDR3 nucleotides are TGTGCCAGCAGTGAAGCGGGGTCAGCCGGGGAGCTGTTTTTT. It specifies CASSEAGSAGELFF.